These T cell receptor beta chains were read from a single sample in a study of T cell responses to AZD1222 COVID-19 vaccine. Clones were sequenced by immunoSEQ multiplex PCR, and TCRdb holds only the in-frame ones, with some missing. Of around 180,000 clones listed, 85% to 95% are singletons. The sample in question was peripheral blood, obtained on day 0 of AZD1222 vaccination. Receptors were obtained from an adult in good health. The conserved cysteine and the conserved F or W are not part of the CDR3 here. Fields, in order: V gene, clone size, CDR3 protein. Size values are once, few and many counts, or a class for expanded clones, and some rows have none.

>TRBV6-2/TRBV6-3|NA
ASSSRGSGRGTQY
>TRBV19|NA
ASSDSIGGNQPQH
>TRBV5-1|NA
ASSEGDRATAELF
>TRBV7-9|NA
ASSDWGAREKLF
>TRBV28|NA
ASSTTGTGGNTIY
>TRBV5-4|NA
ASSPRTGAQETQY
>TRBV28|NA
ASTRDNMNSPLH
>TRBV5-1|NA
ASSYGPQSAYEQY
>TRBV28|NA
ASSPRLRDFTYEQY
>TRBV3-1/TRBV3-2|once
ATSSQETQY
>TRBV6-5|NA
ASTRVGTGANVLT
>TRBV19|NA
ASSMGNGASRYNEQF
>TRBV28|NA
ASSLMRDYEQY
>TRBV4-2|NA
ASSQRWGGANSPLH
>TRBV2|NA
ASSEVRGNLRVLT
>TRBV11-2|NA
ASSLSDTQY
>TRBV2|NA
ASSVQGNTEAF
>TRBV28|NA
ASSLSAGPGYNEQF
>TRBV28|once
ASTFRSGYT
>TRBV5-1|NA
ASSEGTGDNEQF
>TRBV2|NA
ASSEGSGNTIY
>TRBV24-1|NA
ATSVGPSNQPQH
>TRBV7-9|NA
ASSPMGSDEQY
>TRBV5-3|NA
ARSLEGTGFPAQY
>TRBV27|NA
ASSLTGLGPQH
>TRBV6-5|once
ASSPGLHYNEQF
>TRBV10-3|NA
ATYSGRSEQY
>TRBV15|NA
ATSRVGREQPQH
>TRBV6-1|NA
ASSGKTGYSGNTIY
>TRBV28|NA
ASSQRPGATEAF
>TRBV7-9|NA
ASSLAASENYEQY
>TRBV6-6|NA
ASSQVGPPGEQY
>TRBV27|NA
ASSFVGGNRFEKLF
>TRBV7-2|NA
ASSHPGYNQPQH
>TRBV19|NA
ASSITSGVWYEQY
>TRBV30|NA
AWRDWTGWAYGYT
>TRBV28|NA
ASQTGVVSPLH
>TRBV11-3|NA
ASSYLAGVGYEQY
>TRBV18|NA
ASSPTVTTNEKLF
>TRBV4-2|NA
ASSPFPPGLAGVHEQY
>TRBV19|NA
AIKDRGARGYT
>TRBV24-1|NA
ATSASGTDTQY
>TRBV28|NA
ASRSSTRRDRDLRGY
>TRBV5-5|once
ASSSAVGYEQY
>TRBV7-9|once
ASTLGGSGNTIY
>TRBV9|NA
ASSAGNTGELF
>TRBV9|NA
ASSRAGAMGQF
>TRBV15|NA
ATSRGRQLAQGSANEQF
>TRBV7-2|once
ASSSVFEVSGNTIY